Described below is a single TCR beta chain sequence and its context. This specimen belongs to a study of blood T cell repertoires in COVID-19. Study as a whole: Italy, Spain and the United States were the sources of the convalescent and acute COVID-19 samples. T cells, B-cell-depleted T cells, or PBMCs supplied cDNA or gDNA.

Per the original data handling: Cell counts per sample came from amplifying reference gene primers. Assay: immunoSEQ multiplex PCR; the TCRdb copy retains only in-frame clones and omits some. V and J calls and clone size follow that table, whereas D and trimming were derived from the DNA. The table includes about 200,000 clones, more than 65% detected once. Trimming pared 0 bases from V and 2 bases from J, leaving 8 bases between. CDR3 length equals 14 residues. The germline CDR1 and CDR2 sequences are SGHRS and YFSETQ. This study enrolled people aged about 18 to 100 from around 26 US geographic areas.

This sequence originates from a woman aged 45-59 years with acute COVID-19. The material sequenced was PBMCs or T cells enriched from blood (not recorded which). This sequence joins TRBV5-1 and TRBJ2-5, with D uncertain. The CDR3 here is CASSLVEPQETQYF. The CDR3, as DNA: TGCGCCAGCAGCTTGGTTGAGCCGCAAGAGACCCAGTACTTC.